Below, 10 T cell receptor beta chains from the same sample are listed, as sequenced in a study of blood T cell repertoires in COVID-19. Sequenced by immunoSEQ multiplex PCR; TCRdb stores in-frame clones only, minus some. Here the sample spans 95,000 to 150,000 clones, around four fifths being singletons. Source material: peripheral blood. These receptors originate from an elderly man with COVID-19, enrolled during active disease.

This chain links TRBV7-9 with TRBJ1-6, with 8 bases fitting TRBD1. Germline V lookup: CDR1 SEHNR, CDR2 FQNEAQ (reference sequence). This CDR3 is built from 16 residues. V was pared by 1 base and J by 9 bases, with 8 bases of the junction left unmatched. The CDR3 nucleotides are TGTGCCAGCAGCTTAGTCTCAGGGGGCGCCGTTTCACCCCTCCACTTT. Encoded protein: CASSLVSGGAVSPLHF.

The V call is TRBV14, the J call TRBJ2-7, with D tentatively TRBD2 (6 bases). Trimming pared 4 bases from V and 4 bases from J, leaving 11 bases between. The germline CDR1 and CDR2 sequences are SGHDN and FVKESK. The CDR3 totals 13 residues. The CDR3 spells CASSRVAAYEQYF. The CDR3 bases are TGTGCCAGCAGCCGAGTAGCGGCGTACGAGCAGTACTTC.

The rearrangement uses TRBV28 and TRBJ1-4; D might be TRBD1 (6 bases). Trimming took 2 bases from V and 7 from J, leaving 14 bases between them. The germline V gene encodes CDR1 MDHEN and CDR2 SYDVKM. The CDR3 covers 15 residues. The CDR3 reads CASSLGGARSEKLFF. In DNA form, the CDR3 reads TGTGCCAGCAGTTTAGGGGGGGCGCGGTCTGAAAAACTGTTTTTT.

The sample holds a few counts of this clone. This chain links TRBV6-2 or TRBV6-3 with TRBJ2-3, with D maybe TRBD2 (5 bases). The CDR3 sequence is 15 residues long. V was trimmed by 2 bases and J by 3 bases, leaving 12 bases between them. CDR1 MNHEY and CDR2 SVGEGT come from the germline V gene. The CDR3 region is CASSYRGRVTDTQYF. The DNA of the CDR3 is TGTGCCAGCAGTTACCGGGGAAGGGTAACAGATACGCAGTATTTT.

V usage is TRBV3-1 (or the pseudogene TRBV3-2) and J usage is TRBJ1-3; D unclear. CDR1 is LGHDT, CDR2 YNNKEL, per germline (reference sequence). This CDR3 is built from 13 residues. V was cut by 4 bases and J by 3 bases, with 7 bases left in between. The CDR3 DNA reads as TGTGCCAGCAGCCCGTCACTTGGAAACACCATATATTTT. Translated: CASSPSLGNTIYF.

The chain uses TRBV6-5 and TRBJ2-3; the D gene is possibly TRBD1 (6 bases). Per the germline V gene, CDR1 is MNHEY and CDR2 is SVGAGI. V lost 8 bases to trimming and J lost 3 bases, with 12 bases between them. The CDR3 runs 13 residues. The CDR3 DNA reads as TGTGCCAGCCTAGGCAGGGGAACAGATACGCAGTATTTT. As protein: CASLGRGTDTQYF.

The chain joins TRBV4-1 to TRBJ1-5, with 9 nucleotides matching TRBD1. The junction had 2 bases not matched to a gene; V was cut back by 1 base and J by 7 bases. Germline lookup yields CDR1 MGHRA and CDR2 YSYEKL. CDR3 length equals 14 residues. Here the CDR3 DNA reads TGCGCCAGCAGCCAAGGGGGGACAGGGCAGCCCCAGCATTTT. Translation: CASSQGGTGQPQHF.

In this sample, this clone turned up once. The CDR3 sequence is CASTRGPNEKLFF. The CDR3 DNA reads as TGTGCCAGCACGAGGGGGCCTAATGAAAAACTGTTTTTT. The chain is built from TRBV2 and TRBJ1-4, with 7 bases that match TRBD1. Germline CDR1 SNHLY, CDR2 FYNNEI. CDR3 length equals 13 residues. V shed 7 bases, J shed 3 bases, and the junction held 2 bases outside the gene matches.

V is TRBV4-2 and J is TRBJ2-1, with TRBD1 matching over 8 bases. With V trimmed by 5 bases and J by 5 bases, 5 bases remained unmatched. The CDR3 is 14 residues long. Germline V lookup: CDR1 LGHNA, CDR2 YNFKEQ. The CDR3 is CASSYQGADNEQFF. For the CDR3, the DNA is TGTGCCAGCAGCTATCAGGGGGCTGACAATGAGCAGTTCTTC.

The rearrangement joins TRBV2 to TRBJ1-1; D perhaps matches TRBD1 (5 bases). CDR3 length: 12 amino acids. Germline assignment: CDR1 SNHLY and CDR2 FYNNEI. V lost 3 bases and J 9 bases, leaving 11 bases between the germline ends. CDR3 residues: CASSDRDFKAFF. In DNA form, the CDR3 reads TGTGCCAGCAGTGACAGGGATTTCAAAGCTTTCTTT.